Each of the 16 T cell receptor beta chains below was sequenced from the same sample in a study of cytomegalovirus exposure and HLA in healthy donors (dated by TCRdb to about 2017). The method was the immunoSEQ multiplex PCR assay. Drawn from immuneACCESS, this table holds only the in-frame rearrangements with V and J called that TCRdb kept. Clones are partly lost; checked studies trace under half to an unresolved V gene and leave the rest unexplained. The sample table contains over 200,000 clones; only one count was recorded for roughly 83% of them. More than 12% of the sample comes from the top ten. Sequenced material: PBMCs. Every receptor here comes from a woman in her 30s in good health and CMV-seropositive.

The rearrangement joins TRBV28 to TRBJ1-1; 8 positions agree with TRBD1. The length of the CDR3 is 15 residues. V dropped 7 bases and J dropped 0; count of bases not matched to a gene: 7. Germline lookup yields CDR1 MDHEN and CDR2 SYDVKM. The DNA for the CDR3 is TGTGCCAGCATCTCTTGGACAGGGATGAACACTGAAGCTTTCTTT. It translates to CASISWTGMNTEAFF.

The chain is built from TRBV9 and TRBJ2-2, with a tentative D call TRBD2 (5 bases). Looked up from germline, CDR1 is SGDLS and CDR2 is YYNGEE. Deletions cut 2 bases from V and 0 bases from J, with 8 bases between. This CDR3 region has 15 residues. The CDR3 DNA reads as TGTGCCAGCAGCGTTCGAGGGTCGAACACCGGGGAGCTGTTTTTT. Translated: CASSVRGSNTGELFF.

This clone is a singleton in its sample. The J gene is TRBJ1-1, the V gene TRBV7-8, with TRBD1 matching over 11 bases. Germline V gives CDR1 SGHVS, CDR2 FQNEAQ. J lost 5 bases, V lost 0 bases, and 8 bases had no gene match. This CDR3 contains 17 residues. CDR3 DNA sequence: TGTGCCAGCAGCTTAGCGGTTTGGGGACAGGGGGGGACTGAAGCTTTCTTT. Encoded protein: CASSLAVWGQGGTEAFF.

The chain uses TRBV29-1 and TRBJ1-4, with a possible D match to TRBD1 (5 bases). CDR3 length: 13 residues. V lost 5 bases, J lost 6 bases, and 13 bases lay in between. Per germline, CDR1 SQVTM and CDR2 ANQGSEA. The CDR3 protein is CSVQGGYYEKLFF. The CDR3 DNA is TGCAGCGTTCAGGGAGGATATTATGAAAAACTGTTTTTT.

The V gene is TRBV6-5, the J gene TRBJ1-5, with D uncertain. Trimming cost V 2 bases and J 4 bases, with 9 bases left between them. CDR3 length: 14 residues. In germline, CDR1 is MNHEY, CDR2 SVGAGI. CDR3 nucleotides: TGTGCCAGCAGTTACAATACGGAAAATCAGCCCCAGCATTTT. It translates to CASSYNTENQPQHF.

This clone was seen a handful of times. DNA of the CDR3: TGTGCCAGCAGTGAATGGAGTGGACAGACCTACGAGCAGTACTTC. Protein: CASSEWSGQTYEQYF. The rearrangement links TRBV25-1 to TRBJ2-7; possibly TRBD1 for D (6 bases). CDR3 length equals 15 residues. The V end lost 1 base, the J end lost 2 bases, and 12 bases lay between the germline ends. Germline V gives CDR1 MGHDK, CDR2 SYGVNS.

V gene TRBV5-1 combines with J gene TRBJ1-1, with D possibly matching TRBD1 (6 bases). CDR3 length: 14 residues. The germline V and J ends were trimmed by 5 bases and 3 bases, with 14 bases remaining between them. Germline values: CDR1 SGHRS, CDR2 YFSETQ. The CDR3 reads CASRISGQHTEAFF. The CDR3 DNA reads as TGCGCCAGCAGGATATCCGGACAGCACACTGAAGCTTTCTTT.

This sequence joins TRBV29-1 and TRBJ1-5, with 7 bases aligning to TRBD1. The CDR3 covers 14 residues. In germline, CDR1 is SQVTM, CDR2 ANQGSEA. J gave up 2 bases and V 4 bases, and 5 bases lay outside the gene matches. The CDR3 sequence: CSVATGNRNQPQHF. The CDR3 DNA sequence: TGCAGCGTTGCGACAGGGAATCGCAATCAGCCCCAGCATTTT.

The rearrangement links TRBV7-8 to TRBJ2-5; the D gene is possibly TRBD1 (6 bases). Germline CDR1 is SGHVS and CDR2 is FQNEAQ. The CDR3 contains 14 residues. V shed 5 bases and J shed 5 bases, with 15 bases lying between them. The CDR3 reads CASSTRGNKETQYF. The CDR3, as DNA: TGTGCCAGCAGCACCAGGGGAAATAAGGAGACCCAGTACTTC.

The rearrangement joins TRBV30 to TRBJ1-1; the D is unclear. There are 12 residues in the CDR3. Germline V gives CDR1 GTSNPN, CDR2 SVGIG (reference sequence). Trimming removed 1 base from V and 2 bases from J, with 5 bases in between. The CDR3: CAWSATNTEAFF. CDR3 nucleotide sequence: TGTGCCTGGAGTGCCACAAACACTGAAGCTTTCTTT.

DNA of the CDR3: TGCGCCAGCAGCTTGGGTGGACAGGCAAACTCCTACGAGCAGTACTTC. It codes for CASSLGGQANSYEQYF. The chain links TRBV5-1 to TRBJ2-7; 7 nucleotides align to TRBD1. CDR3 length: 16 amino acids. Germline CDR1 is SGHRS and CDR2 is YFSETQ. The J segment lost 0 bases and the V segment lost 0 bases, leaving 6 bases of the junction unmatched.

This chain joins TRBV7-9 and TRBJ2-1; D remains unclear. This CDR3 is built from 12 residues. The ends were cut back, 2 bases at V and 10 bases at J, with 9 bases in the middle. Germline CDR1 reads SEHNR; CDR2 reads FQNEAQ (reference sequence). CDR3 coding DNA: TGTGCCAGCAGCTTAATAGGTGAGGAGCAGTTCTTC. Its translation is CASSLIGEEQFF. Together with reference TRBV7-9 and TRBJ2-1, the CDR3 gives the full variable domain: DTGVSQNPRHKITKRGQNVTFRCDPISEHNRLYWYRQTLGQGPEFLTYFQNEAQLEKSRLLSDRFSAERPKGSFSTLEIQRTEQGDSAMYLCASSLIGEEQFFGPGTRLTVL.

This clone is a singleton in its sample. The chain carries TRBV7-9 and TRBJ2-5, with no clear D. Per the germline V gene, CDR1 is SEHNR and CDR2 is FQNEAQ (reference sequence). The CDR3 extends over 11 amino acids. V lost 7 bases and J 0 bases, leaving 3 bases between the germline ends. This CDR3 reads CASTNQETQYF. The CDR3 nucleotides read TGTGCCAGCACGAACCAAGAGACCCAGTACTTC. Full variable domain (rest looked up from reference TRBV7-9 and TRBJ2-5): DTGVSQNPRHKITKRGQNVTFRCDPISEHNRLYWYRQTLGQGPEFLTYFQNEAQLEKSRLLSDRFSAERPKGSFSTLEIQRTEQGDSAMYLCASTNQETQYFGPGTRLLVL.

This CDR3 is CASSPAGRGDKYF. The CDR3 DNA reads as TGTGCCAGCAGTCCTGCCGGCCGCGGAGATAAGTACTTC. The chain couples TRBV27 to TRBJ2-7, with no clear D. CDR1 is MNHEY and CDR2 is SMNVEV in the germline V gene (reference sequence). The CDR3 totals 13 residues. The ends were cut back, 5 bases at V and 11 bases at J, with 19 bases in the middle.

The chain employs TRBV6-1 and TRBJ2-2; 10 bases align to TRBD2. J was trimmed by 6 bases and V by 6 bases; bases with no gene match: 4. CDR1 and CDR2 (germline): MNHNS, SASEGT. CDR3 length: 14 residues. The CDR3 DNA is TGTGCCAGCAGGCCCGGGACTAGCGCCGGGGAGCTGTTTTTT. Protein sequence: CASRPGTSAGELFF.

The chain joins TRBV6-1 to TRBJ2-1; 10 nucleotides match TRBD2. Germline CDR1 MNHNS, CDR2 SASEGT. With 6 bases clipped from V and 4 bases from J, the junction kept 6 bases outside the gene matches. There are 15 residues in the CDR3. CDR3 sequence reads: CASSAELAGYNEQFF. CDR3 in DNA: TGTGCCAGCAGCGCCGAACTAGCGGGATACAATGAGCAGTTCTTC.